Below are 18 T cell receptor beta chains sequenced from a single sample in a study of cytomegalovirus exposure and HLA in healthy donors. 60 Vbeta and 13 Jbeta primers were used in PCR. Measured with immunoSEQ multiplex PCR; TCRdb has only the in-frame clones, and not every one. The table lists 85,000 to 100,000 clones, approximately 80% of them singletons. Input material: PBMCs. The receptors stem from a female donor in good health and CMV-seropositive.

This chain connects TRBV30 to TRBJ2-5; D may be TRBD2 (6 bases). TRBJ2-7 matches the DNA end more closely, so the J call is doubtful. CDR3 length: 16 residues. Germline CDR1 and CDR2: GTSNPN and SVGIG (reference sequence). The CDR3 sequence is CAWRGGGDGQSYEQYF. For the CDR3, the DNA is TGTGCCTGGAGGGGCGGAGGGGATGGGCAAAGTTACGAGCAGTACTTC.

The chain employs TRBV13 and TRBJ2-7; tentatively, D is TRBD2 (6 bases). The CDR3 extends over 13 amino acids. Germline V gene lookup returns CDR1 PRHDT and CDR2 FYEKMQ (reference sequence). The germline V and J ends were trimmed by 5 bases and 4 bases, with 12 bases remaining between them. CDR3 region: CASSPGDFYEQYF. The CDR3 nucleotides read TGTGCCAGCAGCCCGGGGGACTTTTACGAGCAGTACTTC.

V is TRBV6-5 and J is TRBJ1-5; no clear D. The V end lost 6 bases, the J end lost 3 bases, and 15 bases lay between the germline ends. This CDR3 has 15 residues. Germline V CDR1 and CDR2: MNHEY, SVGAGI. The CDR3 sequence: CASRRNGEYNQPQHF. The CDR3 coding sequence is TGTGCCAGCAGAAGAAACGGGGAATACAATCAGCCCCAGCATTTT.

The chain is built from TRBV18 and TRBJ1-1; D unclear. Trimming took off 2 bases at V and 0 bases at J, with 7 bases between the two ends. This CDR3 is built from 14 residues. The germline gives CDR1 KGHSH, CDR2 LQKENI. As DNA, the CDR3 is TGTGCCAGCTCACCATCATCGGTGAACACTGAAGCTTTCTTT. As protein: CASSPSSVNTEAFF.

The CDR3 DNA follows: TGTGCCAGCAGCTTGGGTGTTGGACTGGAGAAAAATGAGCAGTTCTTC. This encodes CASSLGVGLEKNEQFF. The rearrangement uses TRBV7-9 and TRBJ2-1; possibly TRBD2 for D (5 bases). This CDR3 contains 16 residues. V was pared by 3 bases and J by 7 bases, with 19 bases between. Per germline, CDR1 SEHNR and CDR2 FQNEAQ (reference sequence).

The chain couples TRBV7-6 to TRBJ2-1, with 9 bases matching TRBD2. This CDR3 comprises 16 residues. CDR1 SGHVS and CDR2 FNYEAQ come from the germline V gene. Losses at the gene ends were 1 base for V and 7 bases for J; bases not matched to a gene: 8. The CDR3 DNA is TGTGCCAGCAGCTTAGGGGGCGGGGGGGCACGGAATGAGCAGTTCTTC. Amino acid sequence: CASSLGGGGARNEQFF.

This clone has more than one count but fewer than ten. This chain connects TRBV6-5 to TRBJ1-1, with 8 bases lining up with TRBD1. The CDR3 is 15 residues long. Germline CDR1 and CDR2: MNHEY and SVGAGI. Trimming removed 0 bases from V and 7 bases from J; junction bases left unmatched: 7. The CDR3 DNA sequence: TGTGCCAGCAGTTACTCTGGACAGGGTTCGGGTGAAGCTTTCTTT. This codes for CASSYSGQGSGEAFF.

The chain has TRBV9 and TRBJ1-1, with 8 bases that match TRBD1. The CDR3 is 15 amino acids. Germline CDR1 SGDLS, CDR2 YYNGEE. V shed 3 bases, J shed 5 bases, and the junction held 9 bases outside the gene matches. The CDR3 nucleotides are TGTGCCAGCAGCGAGAGGAACACAGGGGGAACTGAAGCTTTCTTT. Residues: CASSERNTGGTEAFF.

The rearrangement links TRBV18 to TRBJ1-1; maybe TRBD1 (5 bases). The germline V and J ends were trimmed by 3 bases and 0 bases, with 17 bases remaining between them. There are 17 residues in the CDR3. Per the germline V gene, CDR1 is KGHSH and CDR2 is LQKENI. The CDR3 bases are TGTGCCAGCTCACCTCTAGGGCCCGACAGCTTGAACACTGAAGCTTTCTTT. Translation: CASSPLGPDSLNTEAFF.

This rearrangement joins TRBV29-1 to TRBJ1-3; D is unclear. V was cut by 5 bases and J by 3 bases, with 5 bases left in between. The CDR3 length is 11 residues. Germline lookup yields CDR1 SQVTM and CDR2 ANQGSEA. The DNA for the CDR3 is TGCAGCGTTTCCCGTGGAAACACCATATATTTT. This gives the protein CSVSRGNTIYF.

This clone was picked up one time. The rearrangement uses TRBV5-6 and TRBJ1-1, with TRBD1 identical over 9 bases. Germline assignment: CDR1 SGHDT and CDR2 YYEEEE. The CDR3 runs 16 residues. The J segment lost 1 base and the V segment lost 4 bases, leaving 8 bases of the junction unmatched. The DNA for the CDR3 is TGTGCCAGCAGCAGAATCCCGGGACAGGGGAACACTGAAGCTTTCTTT. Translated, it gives CASSRIPGQGNTEAFF.

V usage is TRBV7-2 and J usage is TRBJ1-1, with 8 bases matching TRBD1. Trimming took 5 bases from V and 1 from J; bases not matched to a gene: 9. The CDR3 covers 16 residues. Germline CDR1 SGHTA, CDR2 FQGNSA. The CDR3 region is CASSPRTGLTNTEAFF. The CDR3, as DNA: TGTGCCAGCAGCCCCAGGACAGGGCTAACGAACACTGAAGCTTTCTTT.

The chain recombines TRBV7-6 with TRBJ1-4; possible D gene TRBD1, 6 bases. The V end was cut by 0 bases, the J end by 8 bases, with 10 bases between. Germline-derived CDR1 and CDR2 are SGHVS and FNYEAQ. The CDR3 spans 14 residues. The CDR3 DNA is TGTGCCAGCAGCTTAGCGCAGGGGAGCGAAAAACTGTTTTTT. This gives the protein CASSLAQGSEKLFF.

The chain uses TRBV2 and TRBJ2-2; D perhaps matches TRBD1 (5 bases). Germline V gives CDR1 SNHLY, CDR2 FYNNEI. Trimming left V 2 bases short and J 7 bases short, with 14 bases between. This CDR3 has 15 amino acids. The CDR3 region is CASSEQTVSVGELFF. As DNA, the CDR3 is TGTGCCAGCAGTGAACAGACAGTGTCGGTCGGGGAGCTGTTTTTT.

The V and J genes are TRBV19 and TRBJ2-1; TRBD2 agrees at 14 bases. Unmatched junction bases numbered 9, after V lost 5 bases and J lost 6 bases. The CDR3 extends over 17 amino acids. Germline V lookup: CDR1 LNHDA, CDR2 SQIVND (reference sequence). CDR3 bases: TGTGCCAGTAGTCCCCCGGGACTAGCGGGAGCGGGCAATGAGCAGTTCTTC. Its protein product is CASSPPGLAGAGNEQFF.

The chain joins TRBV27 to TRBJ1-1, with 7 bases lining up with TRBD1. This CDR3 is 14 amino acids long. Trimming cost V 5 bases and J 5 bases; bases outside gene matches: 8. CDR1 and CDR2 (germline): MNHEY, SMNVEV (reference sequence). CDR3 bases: TGTGCCAGCAGTCTTACAGGGGTGGGAACTGAAGCTTTCTTT. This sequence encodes CASSLTGVGTEAFF.

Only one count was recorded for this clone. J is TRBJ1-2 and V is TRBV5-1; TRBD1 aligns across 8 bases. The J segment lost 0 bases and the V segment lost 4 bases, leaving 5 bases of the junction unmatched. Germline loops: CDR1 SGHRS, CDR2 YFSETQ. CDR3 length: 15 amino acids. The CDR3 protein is CASSPGQGANYGYTF. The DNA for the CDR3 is TGCGCCAGCAGCCCAGGACAGGGAGCTAACTATGGCTACACCTTC.

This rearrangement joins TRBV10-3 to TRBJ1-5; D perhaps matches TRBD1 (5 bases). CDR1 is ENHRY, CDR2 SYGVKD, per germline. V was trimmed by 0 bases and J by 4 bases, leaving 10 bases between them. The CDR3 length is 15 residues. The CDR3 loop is CAISESRAPNQPQHF. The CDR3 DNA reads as TGTGCCATCAGTGAGTCCAGGGCACCGAATCAGCCCCAGCATTTT.